Listed here is a single T cell receptor (beta chain). Its antigen is currently unknown. The record originates from a study of long-term antiretroviral therapy in people with HIV. Study-wide results and limits: An increase in diversity followed ART, yet levels stayed below transplant donor controls.

The immunoSEQ assay was v3.0, run at survey level. Using immunoSEQ multiplex PCR, the repertoire was profiled, and TCRdb retains in-frame clones only, with some absent. Among around 27,000 clones listed, over 75% were seen once. It was in the United States that all participants with HIV were treated. V was pared by 2 bases and J by 4 bases, with 5 bases of the junction left unmatched. In germline, CDR1 is MNHEY, CDR2 SVGAGI. The CDR3 runs 16 residues. This sequence joins TRBV6-5 and TRBJ1-6, with 7 bases lining up with TRBD1. This clonotype was obtained from a woman aged 30 to 39 with HIV. The sample consisted of unsorted PBMCs, taken 1.1 years before starting antiretroviral therapy. The CDR3 nucleotides are TGTGCCAGCAGTTACCGAGACAGGGATTATAATTCACCCCTCCACTTT. Its protein product is CASSYRDRDYNSPLHF.